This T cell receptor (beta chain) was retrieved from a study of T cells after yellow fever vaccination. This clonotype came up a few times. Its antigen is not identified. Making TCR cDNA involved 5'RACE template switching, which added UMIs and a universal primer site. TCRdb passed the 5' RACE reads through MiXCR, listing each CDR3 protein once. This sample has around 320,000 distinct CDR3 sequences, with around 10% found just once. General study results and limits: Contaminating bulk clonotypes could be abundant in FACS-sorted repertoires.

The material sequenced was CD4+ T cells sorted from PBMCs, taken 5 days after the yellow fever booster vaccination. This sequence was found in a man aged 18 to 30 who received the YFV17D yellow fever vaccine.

The CDR3 DNA follows: TGTGCCAGCAGGGAGGCTTCTAACACCGGGGAGCTGTTTTTT. It translates to CASREASNTGELFF. The genes are TRBV7-9 and TRBJ2-2; D perhaps matches TRBD2 (5 bases). The CDR3 runs 14 residues. Germline CDR1 SEHNR, CDR2 FQNEAQ (reference sequence). V gave up 6 bases and J gave up 2 bases, with 10 bases separating them.